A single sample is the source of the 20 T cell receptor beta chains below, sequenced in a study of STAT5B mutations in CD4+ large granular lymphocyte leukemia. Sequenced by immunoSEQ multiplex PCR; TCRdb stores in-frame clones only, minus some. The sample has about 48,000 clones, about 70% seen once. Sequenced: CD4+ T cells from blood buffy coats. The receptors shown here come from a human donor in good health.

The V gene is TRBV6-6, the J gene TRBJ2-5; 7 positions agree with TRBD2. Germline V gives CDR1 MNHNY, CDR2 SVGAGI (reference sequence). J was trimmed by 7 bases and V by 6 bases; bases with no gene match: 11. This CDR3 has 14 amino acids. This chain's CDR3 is CASSNLAGVGTQYF. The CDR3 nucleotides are TGTGCCAGCAGCAACTTGGCGGGGGTGGGGACCCAGTACTTC.

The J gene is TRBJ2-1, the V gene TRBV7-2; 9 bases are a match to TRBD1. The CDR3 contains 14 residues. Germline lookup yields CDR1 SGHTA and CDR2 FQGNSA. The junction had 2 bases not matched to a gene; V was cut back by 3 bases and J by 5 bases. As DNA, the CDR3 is TGTGCCAGCAGCTTGGGACAGGGACACAATGAGCAGTTCTTC. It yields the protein CASSLGQGHNEQFF.

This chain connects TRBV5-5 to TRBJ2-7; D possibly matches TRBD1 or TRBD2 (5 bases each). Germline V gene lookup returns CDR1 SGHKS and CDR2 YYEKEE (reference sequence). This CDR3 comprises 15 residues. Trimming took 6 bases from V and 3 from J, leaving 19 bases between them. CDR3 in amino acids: CASNSRDGRNYEQYV. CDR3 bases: TGTGCCAGCAACTCCCGGGACGGTCGAAACTACGAGCAGTACGTC.

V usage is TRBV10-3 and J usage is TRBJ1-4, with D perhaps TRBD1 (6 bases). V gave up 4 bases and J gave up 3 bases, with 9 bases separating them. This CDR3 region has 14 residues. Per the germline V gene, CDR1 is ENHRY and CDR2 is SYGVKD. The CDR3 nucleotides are TGTGCCATCAGTGCCGGGGGCTCTAATGAAAAACTGTTTTTT. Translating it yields CAISAGGSNEKLFF.

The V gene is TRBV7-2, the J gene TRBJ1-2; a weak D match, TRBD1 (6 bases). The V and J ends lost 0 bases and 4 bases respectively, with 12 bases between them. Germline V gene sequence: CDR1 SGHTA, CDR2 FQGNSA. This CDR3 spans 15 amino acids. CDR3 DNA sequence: TGTGCCAGCAGCTTAGCGCTGGGGACAACCTATGGCTACACCTTC. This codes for CASSLALGTTYGYTF.

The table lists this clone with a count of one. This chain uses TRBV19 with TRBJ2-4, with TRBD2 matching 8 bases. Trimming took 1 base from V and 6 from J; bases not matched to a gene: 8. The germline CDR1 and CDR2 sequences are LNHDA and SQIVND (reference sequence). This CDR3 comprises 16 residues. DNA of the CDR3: TGTGCCAGTAGTATAGGTCCGGGGGGGCCCCCAAACATTCAGTACTTC. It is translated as CASSIGPGGPPNIQYF.

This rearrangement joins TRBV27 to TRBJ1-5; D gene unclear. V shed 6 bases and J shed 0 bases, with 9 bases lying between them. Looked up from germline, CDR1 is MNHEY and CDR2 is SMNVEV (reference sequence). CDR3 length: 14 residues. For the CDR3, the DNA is TGTGCCAGCAGCCCTGAAACTAGCAATCAGCCCCAGCATTTT. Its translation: CASSPETSNQPQHF.

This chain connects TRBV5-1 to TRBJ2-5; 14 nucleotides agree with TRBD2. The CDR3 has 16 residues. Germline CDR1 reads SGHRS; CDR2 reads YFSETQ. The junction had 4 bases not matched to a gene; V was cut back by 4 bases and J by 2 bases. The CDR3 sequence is CASSLGLAGGQETQYF. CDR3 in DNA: TGCGCCAGCAGCCTTGGACTAGCGGGGGGTCAAGAGACCCAGTACTTC.

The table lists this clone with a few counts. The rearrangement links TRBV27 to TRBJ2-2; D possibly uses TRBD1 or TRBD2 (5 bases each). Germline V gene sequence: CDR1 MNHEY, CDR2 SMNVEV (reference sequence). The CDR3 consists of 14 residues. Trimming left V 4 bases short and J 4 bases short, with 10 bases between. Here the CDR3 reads CASSYLGGTGELFF. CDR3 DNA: TGTGCCAGCAGTTACCTTGGGGGCACCGGGGAGCTGTTTTTT.

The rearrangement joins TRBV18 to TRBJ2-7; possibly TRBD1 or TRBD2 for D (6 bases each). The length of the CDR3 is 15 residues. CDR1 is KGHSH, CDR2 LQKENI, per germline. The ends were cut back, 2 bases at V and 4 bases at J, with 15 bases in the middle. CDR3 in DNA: TGTGCCAGCTCACCAGGTTCACAGGGACTGTACGAGCAGTACGTC. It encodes CASSPGSQGLYEQYV.

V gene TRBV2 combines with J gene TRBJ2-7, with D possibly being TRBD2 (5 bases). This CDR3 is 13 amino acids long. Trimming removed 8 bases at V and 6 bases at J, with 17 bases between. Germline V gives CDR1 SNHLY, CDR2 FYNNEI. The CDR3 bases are TGTGCCAGCCGGAGAACGGGGTTAGTCGAGCAGTACTTC. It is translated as CASRRTGLVEQYF. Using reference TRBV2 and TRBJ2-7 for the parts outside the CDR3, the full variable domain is EPEVTQTPSHQVTQMGQEVILRCVPISNHLYFYWYRQILGQKVEFLVSFYNNEISEKSEIFDDQFSVERPDGSNFTLKIRSTKLEDSAMYFCASRRTGLVEQYFGPGTRLTVT.

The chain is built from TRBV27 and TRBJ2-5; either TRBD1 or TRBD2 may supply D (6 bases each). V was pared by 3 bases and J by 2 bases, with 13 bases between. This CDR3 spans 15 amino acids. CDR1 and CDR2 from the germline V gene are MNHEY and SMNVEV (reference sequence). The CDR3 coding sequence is TGTGCCAGCAGTTTCGGGGGCGGTAGGCAAGAGACCCAGTACTTC. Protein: CASSFGGGRQETQYF.

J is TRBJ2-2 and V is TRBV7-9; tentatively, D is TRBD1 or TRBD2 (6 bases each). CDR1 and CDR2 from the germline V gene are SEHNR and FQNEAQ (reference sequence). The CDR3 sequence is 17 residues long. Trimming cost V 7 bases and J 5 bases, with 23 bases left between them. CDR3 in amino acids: CASKPWGASVYTGELFF. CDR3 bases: TGTGCCAGCAAACCATGGGGGGCGTCGGTTTATACCGGGGAGCTGTTTTTT.

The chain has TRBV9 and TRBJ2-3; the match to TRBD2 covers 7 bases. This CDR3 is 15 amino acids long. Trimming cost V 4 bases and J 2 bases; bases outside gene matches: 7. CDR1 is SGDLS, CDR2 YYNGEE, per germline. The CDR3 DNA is TGTGCCAGCAGCATGCGGGACTACCCCACAGATACGCAGTATTTT. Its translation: CASSMRDYPTDTQYF.

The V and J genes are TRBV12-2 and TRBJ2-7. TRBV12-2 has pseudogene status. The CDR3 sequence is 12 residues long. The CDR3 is CASPPELTKGYV. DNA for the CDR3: TGTGCAAGTCCCCCAGAGCTCACCAAAGGCTACGTC.

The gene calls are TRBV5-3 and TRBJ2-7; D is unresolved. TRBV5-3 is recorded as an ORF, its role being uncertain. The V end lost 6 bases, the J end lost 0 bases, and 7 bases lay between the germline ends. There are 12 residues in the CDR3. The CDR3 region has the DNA TGTGCCAGAAAGAAGTACTCCTACGAGCAGTACGTC. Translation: CARKKYSYEQYV.

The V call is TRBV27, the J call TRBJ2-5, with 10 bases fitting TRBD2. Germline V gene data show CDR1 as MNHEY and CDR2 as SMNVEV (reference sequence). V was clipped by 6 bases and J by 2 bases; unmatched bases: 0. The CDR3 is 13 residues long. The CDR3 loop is CASRLAGQETQYF. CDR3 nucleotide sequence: TGTGCCAGCAGACTAGCGGGGCAAGAGACCCAGTACTTC.

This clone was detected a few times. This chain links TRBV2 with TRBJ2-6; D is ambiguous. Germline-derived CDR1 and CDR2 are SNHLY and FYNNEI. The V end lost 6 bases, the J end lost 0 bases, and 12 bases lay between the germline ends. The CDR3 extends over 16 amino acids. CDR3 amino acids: CASSPMGNSGANVLTF. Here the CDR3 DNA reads TGTGCCAGCAGCCCTATGGGAAACTCTGGGGCCAACGTCCTGACTTTC. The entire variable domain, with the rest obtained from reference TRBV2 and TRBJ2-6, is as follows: EPEVTQTPSHQVTQMGQEVILRCVPISNHLYFYWYRQILGQKVEFLVSFYNNEISEKSEIFDDQFSVERPDGSNFTLKIRSTKLEDSAMYFCASSPMGNSGANVLTFGAGSRLTVL.

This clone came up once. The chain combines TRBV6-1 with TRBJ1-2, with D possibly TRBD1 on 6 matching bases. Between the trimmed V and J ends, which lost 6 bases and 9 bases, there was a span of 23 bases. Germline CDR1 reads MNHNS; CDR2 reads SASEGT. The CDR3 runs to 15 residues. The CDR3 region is CASRGDTGPSLSYTF. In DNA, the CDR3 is TGTGCCAGCAGAGGGGACACAGGCCCTTCCCTTAGCTACACCTTC.

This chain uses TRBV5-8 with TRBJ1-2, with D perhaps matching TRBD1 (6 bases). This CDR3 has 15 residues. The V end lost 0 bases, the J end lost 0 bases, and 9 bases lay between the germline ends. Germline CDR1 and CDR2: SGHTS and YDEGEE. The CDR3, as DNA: TGTGCCAGCAGCTTGGGCAGGGGCGCTAACTATGGCTACACCTTC. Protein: CASSLGRGANYGYTF. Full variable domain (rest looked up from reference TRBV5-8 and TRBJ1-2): EAGVTQSPTHLIKTRGQQATLRCSPISGHTSVYWYQQALGLGLQFLLWYDEGEERNRGNFPPRFSGRQFPNYSSELNVNALELEDSALYLCASSLGRGANYGYTFGSGTRLTVV.